Sequencing of this TCR beta chain was carried out in a study of OX40 agonist ivuxolimab in advanced cancers. About the full investigation: Ivuxolimab was an agonistic, fully human IgG2 monoclonal antibody directed against OX40 (CD134), a costimulatory receptor. Intravenous ivuxolimab was administered to patients every 2 weeks at six dose levels: 0.01, 0.1, 0.3, 1.5, 3 and 10 mg/kg. Among the 52 dose-escalation patients, about 19 had hepatocellular carcinoma, roughly 15 melanoma, 9 renal cell carcinoma and 9 head and neck cancer. In the dose-escalation cohort, around four fifths of patients were male, and the mean age was 60 years with a range of roughly 20 to 80. Patients were allowed to have had prior anti-PD-1, anti-PD-L1 or anti-CTLA-4 therapy, and about 40% of the dose-escalation patients had been treated with checkpoint inhibitors. Partial responses occurred in three dose-escalation patients, of whom one had hepatocellular carcinoma and two had cutaneous melanoma. Peripheral TCRbeta sequencing was intended to test whether TCR sequence diversity was altered and clonal T-cell expansion was caused by ivuxolimab. The paper reports the monotherapy dose-escalation portion (N = 52 patients) of the phase I ivuxolimab trial.

To sequence the TCRbeta CDR3 region, genomic DNA was isolated from the sorted cells. The immunoSEQ Assay was used to sequence the TCRbeta CDR3 regions. What TCRdb holds here is the immuneACCESS table cut down to in-frame rearrangements. Part of the clones is not present; checked against another copy, under half of the missing clones reflect an unresolved V gene, and the others are unexplained. This sample is represented by 20,000 to 25,000 clones; 75% to 95% of them were singletons. More than 50% of the sample is held by the ten biggest clonotypes. As regards this clone: It lacks a known antigen. No base qualities exist here, and no much larger clone lies one base off it.

The research as a whole found: At doses of 0.1 to 3.0 mg/kg, clonal expansion of both CD4+ and CD8+ blood T cells was observed from baseline to week 6. On average, CD8+ T cells showed more expanded clones than CD4+ T cells after ivuxolimab. Low levels of normalized T-cell clonal expansion were also seen in some patients who did not respond. In partial responders in the 0.1-3.0 mg/kg groups, normalized peripheral clonal expansion was found to be among the lowest, especially among CD8+ T cells. Antigen specificity was not determined for the clonally expanded peripheral T cells.

V is clipped by 3 bases and J by 3 bases, and the sequence between their germline boundaries is 11 bases long. According to the germline V gene (reference sequence), CDR1 reads LNHDA and CDR2 reads SQIVND. From cysteine to phenylalanine, the CDR3 is 14 amino acids long. The only DNA kept is the CDR3, 42 bases in frame from the first base. Patients with a history of autoimmune disease or receiving systemic immunosuppression were excluded from the trial. Peripheral blood for TCR sequencing was collected from all dose cohorts at baseline, on cycle 4 day 1, and on cycle 7 day 1. Samples came from an open-label, multicenter, first-in-human phase I dose-escalation trial of ivuxolimab. The trial enrolled adults with locally advanced or metastatic head and neck squamous cell, hepatocellular, melanoma or renal cell carcinoma. CD4+ and CD8+ T cells were sorted separately from peripheral blood before TCR sequencing.

The input for sequencing was CD4+ or CD8+ T cells sorted from blood, taken in a trial of the OX40 agonist ivuxolimab. The TCR originated in an adult with an advanced solid tumor such as melanoma, head and neck, liver or kidney cancer. The chain is assembled from TRBV19 and TRBJ1-1; the D gene identity is not certain. The encoded CDR3 is CASSMWVQDTEAFF. The DNA sequence is given as TGTGCCAGTAGTATGTGGGTTCAGGACACTGAAGCTTTCTTT.